The rows below give T cell receptor beta chains drawn from one sample of a study of beta chain features in type 1 diabetes. Profiling relied on immunoSEQ multiplex PCR, and the TCRdb table lists in-frame clones only, not all of them. The profile shows 300,000 to 400,000 clones, roughly 12% of them singletons. Sequenced sample: naive CD4+ T cells from blood. These receptors originate from a man younger than 35 in good health. Each CDR3 is given with its conserved first and last residue. The order of the fields is D gene, J gene, clone size, V gene, CDR3 protein, CDR3 DNA. D genes are given only for firm matches. The size of a clone is reported for some rows only, either as once, few or many, or as a class for expanded clones.

. | TRBJ2-1 | few | TRBV19 | CASSPHRGGYNEQFF | TGTGCCAGTAGTCCACACAGGGGAGGCTACAATGAGCAGTTCTTC
. | TRBJ1-2 | few | TRBV7-2 | CASSLRGGQSYGYTF | TGTGCCAGCAGCTTAAGGGGGGGGCAGTCCTATGGCTACACCTTC
. | TRBJ1-5 | few | TRBV21-1 | CASSKGQGGQPQHF | TGTGCCAGCAGCAAAGGACAGGGAGGTCAGCCCCAGCATTTT
. | TRBJ1-2 | . | TRBV6-6 | CATHPGRDRYGYTF | TGTGCCACTCACCCGGGGAGGGACCGCTATGGCTACACCTTC
TRBD1 | TRBJ1-2 | . | TRBV7-2 | CASSLDRQGGDYGYTF | TGTGCCAGCAGCTTAGACCGACAGGGAGGAGACTATGGCTACACCTTC
TRBD1 | TRBJ2-6 | few | TRBV7-2 | CASSLTGQGSSGANVLTF | TGTGCCAGCAGCTTAACGGGACAGGGGAGTTCTGGGGCCAACGTCCTGACTTTC
TRBD2 | TRBJ2-1 | . | TRBV4-2 | CASSRASGSSDEQFF | TGTGCCAGCAGCCGAGCTAGCGGGAGCTCCGATGAGCAGTTCTTC
. | TRBJ2-7 | . | TRBV6-1 | CASRNAREQYF | TGTGCCAGCAGGAATGCGAGAGAGCAGTACTTC
. | TRBJ1-3 | few | TRBV7-9 | CASSSNGNTIYF | TGTGCCAGCAGCTCTAACGGAAACACCATATATTTT
TRBD1 | TRBJ1-5 | . | TRBV28 | CAAQTGGGGQPQHF | TGTGCCGCCCAGACAGGGGGGGGAGGTCAGCCCCAGCATTTT
. | TRBJ1-2 | few | TRBV28 | CASSASYGYTF | TGTGCCAGCAGTGCCAGCTATGGCTACACCTTC
TRBD1 | TRBJ1-3 | few | TRBV30 | CAWSERRGPGNTIYF | TGTGCCTGGAGTGAGAGAAGGGGGCCTGGAAACACCATATATTTT
TRBD1 | TRBJ1-2 | . | TRBV5-1 | CASSEQGNYGYTF | TGCGCCAGCAGCGAACAGGGGAACTATGGCTACACCTTC
. | TRBJ2-1 | . | TRBV7-7 | CASSPTRGNEQFF | TGTGCTAGCAGCCCGACCCGGGGGAATGAGCAGTTCTTC
. | TRBJ2-7 | . | TRBV7-9 | CASTQSGTRIYEQYF | TGTGCCAGCACCCAATCCGGGACACGAATCTACGAGCAGTACTTC
. | TRBJ2-7 | few | TRBV18 | CASSHTQGGNYEQYF | TGTGCCAGCTCCCATACACAGGGTGGGAACTACGAGCAGTACTTC
TRBD2 | TRBJ2-1 | . | TRBV6-1 | CASRHAAGAGNEQFF | TGTGCCAGCAGACACGCAGCGGGAGCAGGCAATGAGCAGTTCTTC
TRBD1 | TRBJ2-7 | . | TRBV7-2 | CASSLVGQGNEQYF | TGTGCCAGCAGCTTAGTGGGACAGGGAAACGAGCAGTACTTC
. | TRBJ2-2 | . | TRBV28 | CASSFGIGELFF | TGTGCCAGCAGTTTCGGGATCGGGGAGCTGTTTTTT
TRBD2 | TRBJ2-3 | . | TRBV6-6 | CASSMLAGVADTQYF | TGTGCCAGCAGTATGCTAGCGGGAGTGGCAGATACGCAGTATTTT
TRBD2 | TRBJ2-1 | . | TRBV5-1 | CASRASPAGADNEQFF | TGCGCCAGCAGGGCCTCTCCAGCGGGAGCTGACAATGAGCAGTTCTTC
. | TRBJ1-1 | . | TRBV9 | CASSVRPGGSTEAFF | TGTGCCAGCAGCGTACGTCCGGGAGGGAGCACTGAAGCTTTCTTT
TRBD1 | TRBJ1-6 | . | TRBV6-5 | CASRRDRDSPLHF | TGTGCCAGCAGACGAGACAGGGATTCACCCCTCCACTTT
TRBD1 | TRBJ1-2 | . | TRBV30 | CAWSPDRGPYGYTF | TGTGCCTGGAGTCCGGACAGGGGGCCGTACGGCTACACCTTC
TRBD2 | TRBJ2-3 | few | TRBV7-3 | CASSLALAGGPTDTQYF | TGTGCCAGCAGCTTAGCTTTAGCGGGAGGGCCCACAGATACGCAGTATTTT
TRBD1 | TRBJ2-7 | few | TRBV19 | CASSPRQGSSYEQYF | TGTGCCAGTAGTCCCCGACAGGGCAGCTCCTACGAGCAGTACTTC
. | TRBJ2-1 | . | TRBV11-2 | CASSYGRTVGERYNEQFF | TGTGCCAGCAGCTATGGCCGGACTGTTGGAGAGAGATACAATGAGCAGTTCTTC
. | TRBJ2-5 | many | TRBV29-1 | CSGLVGETQYF | TGCAGCGGACTAGTAGGGGAGACCCAGTACTTC
. | TRBJ2-3 | . | TRBV7-3 | CASSSGTFQDTQYF | TGTGCCAGCAGCTCAGGGACTTTTCAGGATACGCAGTATTTT
TRBD2 | TRBJ2-3 | few | TRBV4-3 | CASSQGLTSGGADTQYF | TGCGCCAGCAGCCAAGGGTTGACTAGCGGGGGGGCGGATACGCAGTATTTT
TRBD2 | TRBJ2-3 | few | TRBV15 | CATSRAPGAGGKADTQYF | TGTGCCACCAGCAGAGCCCCAGGAGCGGGGGGCAAGGCAGATACGCAGTATTTT
TRBD2 | TRBJ2-7 | few | TRBV2 | CASSTNRPGGEQYF | TGTGCCAGCAGTACCAACCGGCCGGGAGGCGAGCAGTACTTC
TRBD2 | TRBJ2-3 | . | TRBV7-3 | CASSLVAGGADTQYF | TGTGCCAGCAGCCTTGTAGCGGGAGGGGCAGATACGCAGTATTTT
TRBD2 | TRBJ2-7 | . | TRBV30 | CAWSPGASGYEQYF | TGTGCCTGGAGTCCCGGGGCTAGCGGGTACGAGCAGTACTTC
TRBD1 | TRBJ2-3 | . | TRBV27 | CASSSHGTGGSSSTDTQYF | TGTGCCAGCAGTTCCCACGGGACAGGGGGTTCTTCTAGCACAGATACGCAGTATTTT
. | TRBJ1-3 | few | TRBV9 | CASSAQISSGNTIYF | TGTGCCAGCAGCGCCCAGATCAGCTCTGGAAACACCATATATTTT
. | TRBJ1-1 | . | TRBV19 | CASSMFAEAFF | TGTGCCAGTAGTATGTTCGCTGAAGCTTTCTTT
. | TRBJ1-2 | . | TRBV5-6 | CASSSQVRGYTF | TGTGCCAGCAGCTCCCAGGTCCGAGGCTACACCTTC
TRBD1 | TRBJ1-5 | few | TRBV7-3 | CASSPQGQGQPQHF | TGTGCCAGCAGCCCACAGGGACAGGGTCAGCCCCAGCATTTT
TRBD2 | TRBJ2-7 | few | TRBV11-1 | CASSLVGTSGRYEQYF | TGTGCCAGCAGCTTAGTCGGGACTAGCGGGAGGTACGAGCAGTACTTC
TRBD2 | TRBJ2-5 | few | TRBV19 | CASSATSGETQYF | TGTGCCAGTAGTGCGACTAGCGGGGAGACCCAGTACTTC
TRBD1 | TRBJ2-7 | . | TRBV19 | CASADRASYEQYF | TGTGCCAGCGCTGACAGGGCTAGCTACGAGCAGTACTTC
. | TRBJ1-5 | few | TRBV6-5 | CASSPPGGWDQPQHF | TGTGCCAGCAGCCCCCCCGGAGGGTGGGATCAGCCCCAGCATTTT